The next 30 T cell receptor beta chains were all read from a single sample in a study of T cell responses to AZD1222 COVID-19 vaccine. The assay was immunoSEQ multiplex PCR, and TCRdb's table has in-frame clones only and misses some. Of around 110,000 clones in the sample, approximately 90% are singletons; the top ten hold around 1.5%. The sample in question was peripheral blood, obtained 28 days after the second AZD1222 dose. The receptors derive from an adult who received the AZD1222 COVID-19 vaccine.

This clone occurred a few times. The chain recombines TRBV29-1 with TRBJ2-1; D is possibly TRBD1 (6 bases). Germline V gene sequence: CDR1 SQVTM, CDR2 ANQGSEA. This CDR3 contains 14 residues. Trimming left V 7 bases short and J 5 bases short, with 18 bases between. CDR3 in amino acids: CSARTGYGHNEQFF. CDR3 in DNA: TGCAGCGCCAGAACAGGGTATGGACACAATGAGCAGTTCTTC.

V and J are TRBV19 and TRBJ1-5, with D perhaps matching TRBD1 (6 bases). CDR3 size: 12 residues. Germline loops: CDR1 LNHDA, CDR2 SQIVND (reference sequence). V was trimmed by 10 bases and J by 5 bases, leaving 12 bases between them. The CDR3, as DNA: TGTGCCAACTGGACAGAGCATCAGCCCCAGCATTTT. It translates to CANWTEHQPQHF.

The V call is TRBV7-3, the J call TRBJ2-1, with D perhaps being TRBD1 or TRBD2 (5 bases each). The V and J ends lost 3 bases and 3 bases respectively, with 12 bases between them. There are 15 residues in the CDR3. CDR1 is SGHTA, CDR2 FQGTGA, per germline. CDR3 loop: CASSLGTPGYNEQFF. Written as DNA, the CDR3 is TGTGCCAGCAGCTTGGGGACCCCGGGCTACAATGAGCAGTTCTTC.

This chain connects TRBV7-9 to TRBJ1-5; no clear D. V was trimmed by 9 bases and J by 6 bases, leaving 18 bases between them. The CDR3 has 14 amino acids. In germline, CDR1 is SEHNR, CDR2 FQNEAQ (reference sequence). CDR3 nucleotides: TGTGCCAGTGCCCCCCTCGACTTGATTCAGCCCCAGCATTTT. Its protein is CASAPLDLIQPQHF.

This chain uses TRBV2 with TRBJ1-4; maybe TRBD1 (6 bases). Germline V lookup: CDR1 SNHLY, CDR2 FYNNEI. The CDR3 loop spans 13 amino acids. Trimming left V 9 bases short and J 8 bases short, with 16 bases between. CDR3 residues: CASKGQPGEKLFF. The CDR3 DNA reads TGTGCCAGTAAAGGACAGCCTGGGGAAAAACTGTTTTTT.

CDR3 sequence: CASSLTGERDQPQHF. The CDR3 coding sequence is TGTGCCAGCAGCTTAACGGGGGAGAGGGATCAGCCCCAGCATTTT. The V call is TRBV7-3, the J call TRBJ1-5, with D possibly TRBD1 on 5 matching bases. CDR1 is SGHTA and CDR2 is FQGTGA in the germline V gene. The CDR3 has 15 residues. V was cut by 0 bases and J by 5 bases, with 11 bases left in between.

V is TRBV27 and J is TRBJ1-4; the D is unclear. This CDR3 has 12 residues. Germline V lookup: CDR1 MNHEY, CDR2 SMNVEV (reference sequence). Trimming took 5 bases from V and 14 from J, leaving 15 bases between them. This chain's CDR3 is CASSTGSLGLFF. For the CDR3, the DNA is TGTGCCAGCAGTACCGGTTCTCTGGGTCTGTTTTTT.

V usage is TRBV12-3 or TRBV12-4 and J usage is TRBJ1-2; the D is unclear. CDR3 size: 12 residues. The V gene lost 6 bases and the J gene lost 4 bases, with 9 bases spanning the gap. The DNA for the CDR3 is TGTGCCAGCAGCACGGGCGGCTATGGCTACACCTTC. Residues: CASSTGGYGYTF.

The V call is TRBV5-8, the J call TRBJ2-7; D gene unclear. CDR3 length: 11 residues. Trimming removed 4 bases from V and 5 bases from J, with 7 bases in between. CDR1 is SGHTS and CDR2 is YDEGEE in the germline V gene. The CDR3 nucleotides read TGTGCCAGCAGCCCTCTACACGAGCAGTACTTC. This gives the protein CASSPLHEQYF.

As regards this clone: One junction end disagrees with the germline gene, perhaps due to a read error. The sample holds other DNA sequences that translate to the same CDR3. The chain employs TRBV29-1 and TRBJ2-7, with a possible D match to TRBD2 (5 bases). Germline-derived CDR1 and CDR2 are SQVTM and ANQGSEA. The CDR3 runs 11 residues. CDR3 sequence: CSVEDLGEQYF. The CDR3 DNA reads as TGTAGCGTTGAAGATCTGGGCGAGCAGTACTTC.

CDR3 amino acids: CASSEVLHYEQYF. DNA for the CDR3: TGTGCCAGCAGTGAAGTCCTTCACTACGAGCAGTACTTC. The rearrangement joins TRBV6-1 to TRBJ2-7; the D is unclear. Germline V gene data show CDR1 as MNHNS and CDR2 as SASEGT. The V gene lost 1 base and the J gene lost 3 bases, with 7 bases spanning the gap. This CDR3 has 13 amino acids.

The V and J genes are TRBV7-9 and TRBJ1-1; tentatively, D is TRBD1 (6 bases). The CDR3 has 15 residues. The germline V gene has CDR1 SEHNR and CDR2 FQNEAQ (reference sequence). V shed 3 bases and J shed 7 bases, with 18 bases lying between them. The CDR3 reads CASSFADRRDFEAFF. Here the CDR3 DNA reads TGTGCCAGCAGCTTCGCTGACAGGAGGGATTTTGAAGCTTTCTTT.

The chain recombines TRBV11-3 with TRBJ2-1, with 9 bases aligning to TRBD1. Germline values: CDR1 SGHNT, CDR2 YENEEA. Losses at the gene ends were 5 bases for V and 8 bases for J; bases not matched to a gene: 19. The CDR3 contains 18 residues. For the CDR3, the DNA is TGTGCCAGCAGCCCTGAGAAGGGGACAGGGTTAATGGGGGATGAGCAGTTCTTC. Its translation is CASSPEKGTGLMGDEQFF. The full variable domain, with the rest looked up from reference TRBV11-3 and TRBJ2-1, is EAGVVQSPRYKIIEKKQPVAFWCNPISGHNTLYWYLQNLGQGPELLIRYENEEAVDDSQLPKDRFSAERLKGVDSTLKIQPAELGDSAVYLCASSPEKGTGLMGDEQFFGPGTRLTVL.

The chain recombines TRBV6-1 with TRBJ2-5, with TRBD2 matching over 9 bases. Germline assignment: CDR1 MNHNS and CDR2 SASEGT. V gave up 2 bases and J gave up 2 bases; unmatched junction bases: 3. This CDR3 contains 15 residues. The CDR3 spells CASSEYTSGQETQYF. The CDR3 DNA sequence: TGTGCCAGCAGTGAATACACTAGCGGGCAAGAGACCCAGTACTTC.

The chain uses TRBV9 and TRBJ2-5; 7 bases are shared with TRBD2. Trimming removed 3 bases from V and 2 bases from J; junction bases left unmatched: 4. CDR1 is SGDLS, CDR2 YYNGEE, per germline. The CDR3 is 14 amino acids. In DNA, the CDR3 is TGTGCCAGCAGCGGCGGGGAGGGTCAAGAGACCCAGTACTTC. As protein: CASSGGEGQETQYF.

CDR3 DNA sequence: TGTGCCAGCACTTTGCTGAATGAAAAACTGTTTTTT. This gives the protein CASTLLNEKLFF. This chain uses TRBV28 with TRBJ1-4, with D uncertain. V gave up 7 bases and J gave up 5 bases, with 8 bases separating them. The CDR3 totals 12 residues. In germline, CDR1 is MDHEN, CDR2 SYDVKM.

The CDR3 sequence is CASSPTEANYGYTF. The CDR3 coding sequence is TGTGCCAGCTCACCGACAGAAGCTAACTATGGCTACACCTTC. The chain links TRBV18 to TRBJ1-2; the D gene is possibly TRBD1 (5 bases). The V and J ends lost 3 bases and 0 bases respectively, with 8 bases between them. Looked up from germline, CDR1 is KGHSH and CDR2 is LQKENI. The CDR3 has 14 residues.

The rearrangement links TRBV19 to TRBJ2-1, with D hard to call. CDR3 length: 13 residues. The ends were cut back, 6 bases at V and 1 base at J, with 7 bases in the middle. CDR1 and CDR2 (germline): LNHDA, SQIVND (reference sequence). The chain's CDR3 is CASSLGSYNEQFF. CDR3 nucleotides: TGTGCCAGTAGCCTTGGGTCCTACAATGAGCAGTTCTTC.

The rearrangement uses TRBV2 and TRBJ2-7; 9 bases map to TRBD1. Germline-derived CDR1 and CDR2 are SNHLY and FYNNEI. Losses at the gene ends were 6 bases for V and 5 bases for J; bases not matched to a gene: 8. The CDR3 has 14 amino acids. The CDR3 sequence: CASSLGTGKNEQYF. The CDR3 DNA follows: TGTGCCAGCAGCCTCGGGACAGGGAAAAACGAGCAGTACTTC.

The chain uses TRBV9 and TRBJ2-1; 8 bases are shared with TRBD2. V shed 0 bases, J shed 6 bases, and the junction held 8 bases outside the gene matches. CDR1 SGDLS and CDR2 YYNGEE come from the germline V gene. The CDR3 extends over 16 amino acids. This CDR3 is CASSVAGGVAGNEQFF. CDR3 coding DNA: TGTGCCAGCAGCGTAGCGGGGGGGGTCGCAGGCAATGAGCAGTTCTTC.

The chain links TRBV19 to TRBJ1-5; TRBD1 is a possible D gene (6 bases). V lost 3 bases to trimming and J lost 5 bases, with 20 bases between them. The CDR3 consists of 17 residues. Looked up from germline, CDR1 is LNHDA and CDR2 is SQIVND (reference sequence). The CDR3 DNA reads TGTGCCAGTAGTATTAAGAGGTACACAGGGCGGGATCAGCCCCAGCATTTT. As protein: CASSIKRYTGRDQPQHF.

This sequence joins TRBV21-1 and TRBJ1-5. TRBV21-1 is assigned pseudogene status. This CDR3 comprises 15 residues. CDR3: CASSKLAGDCQPQHF. Written as DNA, the CDR3 is TGTGCCAGCAGCAAACTAGCCGGGGATTGTCAGCCCCAGCATTTT.

The chain combines TRBV11-2 with TRBJ1-1; D gene ambiguous. Germline CDR1 is SGHAT and CDR2 is FQNNGV. V was shortened by 1 base and J by 5 bases, with 11 bases between the two germline ends. This CDR3 is built from 14 residues. This CDR3 is CASSLGRVQTEAFF. The CDR3 DNA reads as TGTGCCAGCAGCTTAGGGCGGGTTCAAACTGAAGCTTTCTTT.

J is TRBJ2-7 and V is TRBV19; TRBD1 or TRBD2 may be the D gene (6 bases each). Germline V gives CDR1 LNHDA, CDR2 SQIVND (reference sequence). V shed 0 bases and J shed 3 bases, with 12 bases lying between them. There are 15 residues in the CDR3. Written as DNA, the CDR3 is TGTGCCAGTAGTATAGAAGGGGGGCGTCGCTACGAGCAGTACTTC. It is translated as CASSIEGGRRYEQYF.

J is TRBJ1-4 and V is TRBV24-1; TRBD1 aligns across 7 bases. The germline V gene encodes CDR1 KGHDR and CDR2 SFDVKD. Trimming removed 4 bases from V and 2 bases from J; junction bases left unmatched: 3. This CDR3 region has 15 residues. Here the CDR3 reads CATSERQGTNEKLFF. CDR3 sequence (DNA): TGTGCCACCAGTGAGAGACAGGGTACTAATGAAAAACTGTTTTTT.

CDR3 region: CASSLAGVSEQYF. The CDR3 region has the DNA TGTGCCAGCAGCTTGGCAGGGGTGAGCGAGCAGTACTTC. This chain links TRBV5-4 with TRBJ2-7; D is possibly TRBD1 (6 bases). V dropped 0 bases and J dropped 6 bases, with 10 bases sitting between them. The CDR3 has 13 amino acids. Germline CDR1 reads SGHNT; CDR2 reads YYREEE (reference sequence).

This chain uses TRBV25-1 with TRBJ2-1; D not resolved. This CDR3 region has 18 residues. Looked up from germline, CDR1 is MGHDK and CDR2 is SYGVNS. V lost 6 bases to trimming and J lost 1 base, with 22 bases between them. The CDR3 is CASSGPKGRAFSYNEQFF. The CDR3 coding sequence is TGTGCCAGCAGCGGACCAAAAGGGCGAGCCTTTTCCTACAATGAGCAGTTCTTC.

This clone was seen just once. V is TRBV25-1 and J is TRBJ2-1; D is possibly TRBD1 or TRBD2 (5 bases each). Per germline, CDR1 MGHDK and CDR2 SYGVNS. V dropped 5 bases and J dropped 3 bases, with 17 bases sitting between them. The CDR3 sequence is 16 residues long. Written as DNA, the CDR3 is TGTGCCAGCAGTCAAAACACGGGACGGGACTACAATGAGCAGTTCTTC. Translated: CASSQNTGRDYNEQFF.

The genes are TRBV28 and TRBJ2-1; D is possibly TRBD2 (8 bases). CDR1 and CDR2 from the germline V gene are MDHEN and SYDVKM. The V and J ends lost 5 bases and 7 bases respectively, with 27 bases between them. The CDR3 extends over 18 amino acids. CDR3 loop: CASSPGGAGAGVSNEQFF. The DNA of the CDR3 is TGTGCCAGCAGTCCAGGGGGGGCCGGAGCGGGAGTAAGTAATGAGCAGTTCTTC.

The chain carries TRBV5-1 and TRBJ2-1, with TRBD2 identical over 12 bases. The length of the CDR3 is 17 residues. The V gene's germline CDR1 is SGHRS and CDR2 YFSETQ. With 3 bases clipped from V and 0 bases from J, the junction kept 4 bases outside the gene matches. CDR3 region: CASSSRTSGDSYNEQFF. In nucleotides, the CDR3 is TGCGCCAGCAGCTCCCGGACTAGCGGGGACTCCTACAATGAGCAGTTCTTC.